The 11 T cell receptor beta chains presented below share a single source sample, sequenced in a study of T cell changes during pregnancy in multiple sclerosis. Only in-frame clones appear in the TCRdb table, and some are missing; sequencing was by immunoSEQ multiplex PCR. The table lists 55,000 to 75,000 clones, roughly 89% of them singletons, with 2.2% in the top ten. The specimen was peripheral blood, collected in the third trimester of pregnancy. Receptors were obtained from a female donor in good health, enrolled as a control in a pregnancy study.

A remark on this clone: Other DNA sequences within the sample encode an identical CDR3. The CDR3 sequence: CASSPPWDSYEQYF. The CDR3 nucleotides are TGTGCCAGCTCACCACCATGGGACAGCTACGAGCAGTACTTC. This chain links TRBV18 with TRBJ2-7; 7 nucleotides line up with TRBD1. J gave up 3 bases and V 0 bases, and 2 bases lay outside the gene matches. This CDR3 is 14 amino acids long. Germline loops: CDR1 KGHSH, CDR2 LQKENI.

The genes are TRBV18 and TRBJ2-3, with D possibly TRBD2 on 6 matching bases. This CDR3 spans 15 amino acids. Germline assignment: CDR1 KGHSH and CDR2 LQKENI. The V end was cut by 3 bases, the J end by 4 bases, with 14 bases between. CDR3 coding DNA: TGTGCCAGCTCACCGGGGGGTAGAACGGCAGATACGCAGTATTTT. The encoded protein is CASSPGGRTADTQYF.

This chain joins TRBV27 and TRBJ1-5; D unresolved. V was clipped by 3 bases and J by 4 bases, with 10 bases between them. CDR1 is MNHEY, CDR2 SMNVEV, per germline (reference sequence). The CDR3 consists of 14 residues. CDR3 sequence (DNA): TGTGCCAGCAGTTTGTCGGGTTATAATCAGCCCCAGCATTTT. Amino acids: CASSLSGYNQPQHF.

The V gene is TRBV7-9, the J gene TRBJ2-7; tentatively, D is TRBD2 (6 bases). CDR3 length: 14 residues. Germline CDR1 reads SEHNR; CDR2 reads FQNEAQ (reference sequence). V lost 2 bases and J lost 0, with 8 bases in between. CDR3 DNA: TGTGCCAGCAGCTTAACCGGGAGCTCCTACGAGCAGTACTTC. This sequence encodes CASSLTGSSYEQYF.

CDR3 DNA: TGTGCCAGCAGCGTACTAGCGGGAGGGCCGGGTGAGCAGTACTTC. Protein sequence: CASSVLAGGPGEQYF. The J gene is TRBJ2-7, the V gene TRBV5-6; 13 nucleotides line up with TRBD2. The CDR3 is made up of 15 amino acids. CDR1 and CDR2 (germline): SGHDT, YYEEEE. The junction had 8 bases not matched to a gene; V was cut back by 4 bases and J by 7 bases.

The rearrangement joins TRBV10-3 to TRBJ2-3; tentative D call: TRBD2 (5 bases). The germline V and J ends were trimmed by 2 bases and 2 bases, with 11 bases remaining between them. This CDR3 spans 15 amino acids. CDR1 and CDR2 (germline): ENHRY, SYGVKD. The CDR3: CAISETGLLTDTQYF. The CDR3 DNA is TGTGCCATCAGTGAGACCGGACTCCTCACAGATACGCAGTATTTT.

The rearrangement joins TRBV11-3 to TRBJ2-1; D perhaps matches TRBD1 (6 bases). The CDR3 runs 16 residues. The germline CDR1 and CDR2 sequences are SGHNT and YENEEA. The germline V and J ends were trimmed by 2 bases and 6 bases, with 17 bases remaining between them. The CDR3 DNA is TGTGCCAGCAGCTTACCGACAGGAAAGGTCCCCAATGAGCAGTTCTTC. It yields the protein CASSLPTGKVPNEQFF.

CDR3 nucleotide sequence: TGTGCCTGGAGTGTAGGGGTCGCAGGGCCATACGAGCAGTACTTC. It is translated as CAWSVGVAGPYEQYF. The chain links TRBV30 to TRBJ2-7; TRBD1 might be the D (5 bases). The V gene lost 0 bases and the J gene lost 4 bases, with 16 bases spanning the gap. Germline CDR1 GTSNPN, CDR2 SVGIG (reference sequence). The CDR3 covers 15 residues.

This chain links TRBV28 with TRBJ2-1, with 8 bases that match TRBD2. Trimming took 2 bases from V and 0 from J; bases not matched to a gene: 3. This CDR3 is built from 16 residues. CDR1 is MDHEN, CDR2 SYDVKM, per germline. CDR3 coding DNA: TGTGCCAGCAGTTTAATTCTAGCGGGCTCCTACAATGAGCAGTTCTTC. Its translation: CASSLILAGSYNEQFF.

V and J are TRBV5-4 and TRBJ2-5; 7 bases match TRBD2. Germline CDR1 and CDR2: SGHNT and YYREEE (reference sequence). The CDR3 runs to 15 residues. V lost 4 bases, J lost 0 bases, and 6 bases stayed unmatched. For the CDR3, the DNA is TGTGCCAGCAGCGGCTCGGGACTACACCAAGAGACCCAGTACTTC. Its protein is CASSGSGLHQETQYF. Combining the CDR3 with reference TRBV5-4 and TRBJ2-5 gives the whole variable domain ETGVTQSPTHLIKTRGQQVTLRCSSQSGHNTVSWYQQALGQGPQFIFQYYREEENGRGNFPPRFSGLQFPNYSSELNVNALELDDSALYLCASSGSGLHQETQYFGPGTRLLVL.

V and J are TRBV15 and TRBJ1-2, with 10 bases aligning to TRBD1. The CDR3 totals 17 residues. With V trimmed by 6 bases and J by 4 bases, 14 bases remained unmatched. Germline CDR1 and CDR2: LNHNV and YYDKDF (reference sequence). The CDR3 nucleotides are TGTGCCACCAGGCAACCGGGACAGGGGCCCTCGGGCTATGGCTACACCTTC. Protein: CATRQPGQGPSGYGYTF. The variable domain in full, completed from reference TRBV15 and TRBJ1-2, reads DAMVIQNPRYQVTQFGKPVTLSCSQTLNHNVMYWYQQKSSQAPKLLFHYYDKDFNNEADTPDNFQSRRPNTSFCFLDIRSPGLGDTAMYLCATRQPGQGPSGYGYTFGSGTRLTVV.